This TCR beta chain was found in a study of blood T cell repertoires in COVID-19. Study summary: The origin of the acute and convalescent COVID-19 samples was the United States, Italy and Spain.

Repertoires were generated with immunoSEQ multiplex PCR, while TCRdb's copy carries only in-frame clones and drops some. This table has around 78,000 clones, about nine tenths appearing once. Per the germline V gene, CDR1 is SNHLY and CDR2 is FYNNEI. V gave up 4 bases and J gave up 13 bases; unmatched junction bases: 1. The CDR3 has 11 residues. The clonotype was recovered from a man aged 45-65 years with active or convalescent COVID-19. This chain uses TRBV2 with TRBJ2-1; TRBD2 agrees at 10 bases. Input material: peripheral blood. CDR3 amino acids: CASSGLAGQFF. The CDR3 nucleotides read TGTGCCAGCAGTGGACTAGCGGGCCAGTTCTTC. Looking up the rest from reference TRBV2 and TRBJ2-1 gives the full variable domain: EPEVTQTPSHQVTQMGQEVILRCVPISNHLYFYWYRQILGQKVEFLVSFYNNEISEKSEIFDDQFSVERPDGSNFTLKIRSTKLEDSAMYFCASSGLAGQFFGPGTRLTVL.